The clone carrying this T cell receptor (beta chain) was recorded only once. No antigen is known for it. The entry originates in a study of Ad26.COV2.S vaccination and SARS-CoV-2 variants. Study-level information: The vaccine Ad26.COV2.S was put into the muscle once, or twice with 56 days between.

Study-wide findings and caveats: Reportedly, after vaccination the spike-specific CD8+ and CD4+ T cell responses displayed substantial breadth.

The repertoire was sequenced with immunoSEQ multiplex PCR; TCRdb's copy has only in-frame clones and lacks some. The sample lists roughly 510,000 clones, 87% occurring once. Germline V gives CDR1 SNHLY, CDR2 FYNNEI. Trimming left V 3 bases short and J 0 bases short, with 10 bases between. CDR3 length: 15 amino acids. Documented treatment: roughly 18 received Ad26.COV2.S at low or high dose, single or two shots; roughly five received placebo; per-sample allocation not given. Sampling took place 63 days after the first vaccine or placebo injection. This adult donor, from Boston, was 18-55 years old. The receptor comes from a person aged 18-60 years who received the Ad26.COV2.S COVID-19 vaccine or a placebo. The source material was peripheral blood, sampled in a trial of Ad26.COV2.S vaccine versus placebo. The chain employs TRBV2 and TRBJ2-3, with D unclear. The CDR3 bases are TGTGCCAGCAGTGAGACCGGTGCTAGCACAGATACGCAGTATTTT. Translation: CASSETGASTDTQYF.